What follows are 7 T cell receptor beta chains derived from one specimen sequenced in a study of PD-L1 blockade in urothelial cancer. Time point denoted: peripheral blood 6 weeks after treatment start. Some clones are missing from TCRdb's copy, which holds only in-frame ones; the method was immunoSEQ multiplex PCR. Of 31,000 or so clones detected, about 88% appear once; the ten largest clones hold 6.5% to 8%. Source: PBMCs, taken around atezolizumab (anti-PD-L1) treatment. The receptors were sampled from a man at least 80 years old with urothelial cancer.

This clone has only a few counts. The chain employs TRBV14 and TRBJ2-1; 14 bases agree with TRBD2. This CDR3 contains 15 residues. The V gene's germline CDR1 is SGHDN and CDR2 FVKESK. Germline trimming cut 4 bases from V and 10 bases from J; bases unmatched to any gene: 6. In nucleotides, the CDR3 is TGTGCCAGCAGCCTGGGACTAGCGGGAGTTCAGGAGCAGTTCTTC. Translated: CASSLGLAGVQEQFF.

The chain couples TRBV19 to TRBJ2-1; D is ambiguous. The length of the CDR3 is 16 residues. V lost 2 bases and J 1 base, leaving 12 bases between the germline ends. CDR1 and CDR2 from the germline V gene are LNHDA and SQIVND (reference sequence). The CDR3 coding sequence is TGTGCCAGTAGTATAACTTTAGTTAAGTCCTACAATGAGCAGTTCTTC. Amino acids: CASSITLVKSYNEQFF.

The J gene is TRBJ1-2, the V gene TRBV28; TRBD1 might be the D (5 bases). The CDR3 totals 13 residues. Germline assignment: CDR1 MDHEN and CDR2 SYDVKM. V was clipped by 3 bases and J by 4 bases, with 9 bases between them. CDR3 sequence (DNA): TGTGCCAGCAGTTTGCGGGGCAGCTATGGCTACACCTTC. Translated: CASSLRGSYGYTF.

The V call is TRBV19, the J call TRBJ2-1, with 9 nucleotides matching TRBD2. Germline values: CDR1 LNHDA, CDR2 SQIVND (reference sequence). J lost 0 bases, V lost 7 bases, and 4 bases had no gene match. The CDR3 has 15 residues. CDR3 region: CASMIAGASYNEQFF. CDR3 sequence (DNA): TGTGCCAGTATGATAGCGGGAGCCTCCTACAATGAGCAGTTCTTC.

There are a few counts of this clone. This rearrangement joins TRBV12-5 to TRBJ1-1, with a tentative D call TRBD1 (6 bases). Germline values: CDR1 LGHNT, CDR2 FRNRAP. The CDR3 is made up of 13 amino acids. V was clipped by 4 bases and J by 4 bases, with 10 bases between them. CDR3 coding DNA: TGTGCTAGTGGTTCAGGGGTGAGCACTGAAGCTTTCTTT. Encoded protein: CASGSGVSTEAFF.

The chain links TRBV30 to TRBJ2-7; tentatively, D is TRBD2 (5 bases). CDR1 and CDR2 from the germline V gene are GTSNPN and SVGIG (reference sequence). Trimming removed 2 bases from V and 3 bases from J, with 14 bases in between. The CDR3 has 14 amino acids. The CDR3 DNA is TGTGCCTGGAGTCGGACTCCAACCTACTACGAGCAGTACTTC. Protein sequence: CAWSRTPTYYEQYF.

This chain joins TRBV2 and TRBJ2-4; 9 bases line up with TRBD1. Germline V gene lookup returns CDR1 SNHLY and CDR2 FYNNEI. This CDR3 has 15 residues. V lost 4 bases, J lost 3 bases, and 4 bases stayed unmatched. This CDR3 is CASSGGQGVKNIQYF. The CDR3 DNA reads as TGTGCCAGCAGTGGGGGACAGGGCGTCAAAAACATTCAGTACTTC. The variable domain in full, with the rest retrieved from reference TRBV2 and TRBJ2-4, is EPEVTQTPSHQVTQMGQEVILRCVPISNHLYFYWYRQILGQKVEFLVSFYNNEISEKSEIFDDQFSVERPDGSNFTLKIRSTKLEDSAMYFCASSGGQGVKNIQYFGAGTRLSVL.